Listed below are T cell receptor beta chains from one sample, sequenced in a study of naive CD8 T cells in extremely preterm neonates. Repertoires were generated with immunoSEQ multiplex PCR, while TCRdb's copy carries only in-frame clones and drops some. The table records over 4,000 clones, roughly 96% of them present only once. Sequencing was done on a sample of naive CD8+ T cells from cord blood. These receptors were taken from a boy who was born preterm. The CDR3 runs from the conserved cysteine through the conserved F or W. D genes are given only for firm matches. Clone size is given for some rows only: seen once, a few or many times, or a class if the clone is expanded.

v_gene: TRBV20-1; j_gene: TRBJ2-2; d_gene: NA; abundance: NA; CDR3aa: CSAREAGELFF; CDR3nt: TGCAGTGCTAGAGAGGCCGGGGAGCTGTTTTTT
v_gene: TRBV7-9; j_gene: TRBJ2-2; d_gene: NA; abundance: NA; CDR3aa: CASTPRDRNGVDGELFF; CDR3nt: TGTGCCAGCACCCCTCGAGACAGGAATGGGGTGGACGGGGAGCTGTTTTTT
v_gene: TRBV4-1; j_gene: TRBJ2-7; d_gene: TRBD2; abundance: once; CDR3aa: CASSQDGGGYEQYF; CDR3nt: TGCGCCAGCAGCCAAGATGGGGGGGGCTACGAGCAGTACTTC
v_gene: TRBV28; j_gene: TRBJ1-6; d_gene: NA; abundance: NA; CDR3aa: CASSLGGASPLHF; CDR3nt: TGTGCCAGCAGTTTAGGGGGCGCTTCACCCCTCCACTTT
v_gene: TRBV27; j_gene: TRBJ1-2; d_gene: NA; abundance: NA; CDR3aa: CASSVRVPYGYTF; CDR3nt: TGTGCCAGCAGTGTTCGGGTTCCCTATGGCTACACCTTC
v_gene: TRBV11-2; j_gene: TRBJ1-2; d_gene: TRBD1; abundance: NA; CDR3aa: CASSLGQGAYGYTF; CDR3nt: TGTGCCAGCAGCTTAGGACAGGGGGCCTATGGCTACACCTTC
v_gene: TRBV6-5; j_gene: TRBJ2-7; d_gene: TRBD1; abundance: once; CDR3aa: CASSYGQGAYEQYF; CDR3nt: TGTGCCAGCAGTTACGGACAGGGGGCCTACGAGCAGTACTTC
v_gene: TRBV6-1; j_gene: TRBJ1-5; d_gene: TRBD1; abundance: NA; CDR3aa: CASSIQGNQPQHF; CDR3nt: TGTGCCAGCAGTATACAGGGGAATCAGCCCCAGCATTTT
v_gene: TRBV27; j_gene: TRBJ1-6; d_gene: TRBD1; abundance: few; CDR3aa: CATSGWDRDNSPLHF; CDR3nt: TGTGCCACTTCGGGATGGGACAGGGATAACTCACCCCTCCACTTT
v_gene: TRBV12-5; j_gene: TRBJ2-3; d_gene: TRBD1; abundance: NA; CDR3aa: CASGWDRGQDTQYF; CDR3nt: TGTGCTAGTGGTTGGGACAGGGGGCAGGATACGCAGTATTTT
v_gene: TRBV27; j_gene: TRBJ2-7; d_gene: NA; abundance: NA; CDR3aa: CASSLGPSYEQYF; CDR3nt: TGTGCCAGCAGTTTAGGACCGTCCTACGAGCAGTACTTC
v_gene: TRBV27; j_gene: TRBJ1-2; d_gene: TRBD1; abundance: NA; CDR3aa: CASSWTGGYGYTF; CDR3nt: TGTGCCAGCAGTTGGACAGGGGGCTATGGCTACACCTTC
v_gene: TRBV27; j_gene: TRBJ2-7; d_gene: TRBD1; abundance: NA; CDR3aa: CASSSGTGYEQYF; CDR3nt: TGTGCCAGCAGTTCCGGGACAGGATACGAGCAGTACTTC
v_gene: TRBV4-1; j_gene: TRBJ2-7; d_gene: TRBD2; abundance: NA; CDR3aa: CASSQALAGPYEQYF; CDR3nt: TGCGCCAGCAGCCAAGCACTAGCGGGTCCTTACGAGCAGTACTTC
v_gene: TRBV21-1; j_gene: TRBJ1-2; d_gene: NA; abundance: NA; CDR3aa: CASSKEPQGSNYGYTF; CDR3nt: TGTGCCAGCAGCAAAGAGCCCCAGGGATCTAACTATGGCTACACCTTC